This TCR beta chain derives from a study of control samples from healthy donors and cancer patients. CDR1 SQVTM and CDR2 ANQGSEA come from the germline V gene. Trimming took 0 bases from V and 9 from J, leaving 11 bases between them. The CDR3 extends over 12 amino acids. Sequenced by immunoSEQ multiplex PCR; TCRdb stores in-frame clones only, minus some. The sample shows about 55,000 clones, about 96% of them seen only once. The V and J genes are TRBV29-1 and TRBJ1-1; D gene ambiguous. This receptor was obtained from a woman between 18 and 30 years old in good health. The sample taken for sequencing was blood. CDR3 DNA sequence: TGCAGCGTTGAAGACCATTTGGGGAAAGCTTTCTTT. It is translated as CSVEDHLGKAFF.